This TCR beta chain comes out of a study of blood T cell repertoires in COVID-19. About the research overall: Whether acute or convalescent, the COVID-19 samples came from the United States, Italy and Spain.

The CDR3 loop spans 13 amino acids. Germline loops: CDR1 MDHEN, CDR2 SYDVKM. The V end lost 6 bases, the J end lost 0 bases, and 7 bases lay between the germline ends. TCRdb's copy holds only in-frame clones and misses some; the assay was immunoSEQ multiplex PCR. The data contain fewer than 300,000 clones, approximately 85% of them singletons. About this clone itself: In the same sample, other DNA sequences code for this CDR3.

This receptor was identified in a man over 45 with active or convalescent COVID-19. Material: peripheral blood. This chain uses TRBV28 with TRBJ2-3; tentative D call: TRBD1 (6 bases). The chain's CDR3 is CASRDSSTDTQYF. The CDR3 DNA reads TGTGCCAGCAGGGACAGTAGCACAGATACGCAGTATTTT.